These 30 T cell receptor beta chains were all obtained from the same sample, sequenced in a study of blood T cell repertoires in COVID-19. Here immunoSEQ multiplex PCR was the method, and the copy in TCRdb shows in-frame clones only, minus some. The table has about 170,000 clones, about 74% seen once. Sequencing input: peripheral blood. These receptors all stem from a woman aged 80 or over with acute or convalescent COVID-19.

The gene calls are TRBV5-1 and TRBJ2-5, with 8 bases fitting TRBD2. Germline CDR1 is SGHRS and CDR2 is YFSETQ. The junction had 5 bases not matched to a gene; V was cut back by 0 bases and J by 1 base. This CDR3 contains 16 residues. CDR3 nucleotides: TGCGCCAGCAGCTTGGGAGCGGGAGCGGGCCAAGAGACCCAGTACTTC. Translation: CASSLGAGAGQETQYF.

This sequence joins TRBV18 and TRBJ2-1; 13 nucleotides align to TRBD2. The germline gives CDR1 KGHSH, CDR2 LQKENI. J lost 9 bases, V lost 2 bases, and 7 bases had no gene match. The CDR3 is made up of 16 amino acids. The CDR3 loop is CASSPYTSGRAVEQFF. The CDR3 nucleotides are TGTGCCAGCTCACCATATACTAGCGGGAGGGCCGTTGAGCAGTTCTTC. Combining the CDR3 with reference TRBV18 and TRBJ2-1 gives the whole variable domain NAGVMQNPRHLVRRRGQEARLRCSPMKGHSHVYWYRQLPEEGLKFMVYLQKENIIDESGMPKERFSAEFPKEGPSILRIQQVVRGDSAAYFCASSPYTSGRAVEQFFGPGTRLTVL.

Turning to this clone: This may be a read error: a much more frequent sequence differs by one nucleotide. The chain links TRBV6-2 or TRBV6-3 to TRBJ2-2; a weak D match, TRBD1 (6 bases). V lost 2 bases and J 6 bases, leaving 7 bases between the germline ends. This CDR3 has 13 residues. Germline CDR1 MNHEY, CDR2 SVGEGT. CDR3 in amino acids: CASSYQGPGELFF. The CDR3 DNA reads TGTGCCAGCAGTTACCAGGGGCCCGGGGAGCTGTTTTTT.

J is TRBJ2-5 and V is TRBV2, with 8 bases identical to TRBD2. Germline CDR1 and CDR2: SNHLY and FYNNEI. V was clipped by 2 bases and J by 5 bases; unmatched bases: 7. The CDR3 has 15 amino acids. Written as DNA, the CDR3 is TGTGCCAGCAGTGAATTGGGACTAGGGGCTGAGACCCAGTACTTC. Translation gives CASSELGLGAETQYF.

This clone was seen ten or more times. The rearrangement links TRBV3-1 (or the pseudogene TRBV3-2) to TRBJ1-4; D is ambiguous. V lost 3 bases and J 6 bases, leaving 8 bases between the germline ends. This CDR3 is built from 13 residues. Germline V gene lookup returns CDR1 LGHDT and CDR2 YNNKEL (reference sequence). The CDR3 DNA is TGTGCCAGCAGCCATTCCCAGGATGAAAAACTGTTTTTT. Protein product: CASSHSQDEKLFF.

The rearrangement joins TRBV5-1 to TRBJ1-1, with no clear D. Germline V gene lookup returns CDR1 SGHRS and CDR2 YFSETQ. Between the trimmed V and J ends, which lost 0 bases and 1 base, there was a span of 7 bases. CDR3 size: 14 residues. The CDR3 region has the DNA TGCGCCAGCAGCTTGGCCCCATCGAACACTGAAGCTTTCTTT. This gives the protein CASSLAPSNTEAFF.

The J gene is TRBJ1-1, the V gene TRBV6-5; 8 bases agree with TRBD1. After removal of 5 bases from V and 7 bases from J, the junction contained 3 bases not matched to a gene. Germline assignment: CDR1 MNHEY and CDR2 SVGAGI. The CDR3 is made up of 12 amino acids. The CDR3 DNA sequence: TGTGCCAGCAGTACCGGACAGGGTGAAGCTTTCTTT. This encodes CASSTGQGEAFF.

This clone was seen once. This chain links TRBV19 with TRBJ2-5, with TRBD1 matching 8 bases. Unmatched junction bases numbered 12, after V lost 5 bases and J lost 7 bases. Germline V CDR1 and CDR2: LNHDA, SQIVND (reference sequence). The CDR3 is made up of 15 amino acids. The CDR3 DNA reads TGTGCCAGTAGTTTCCAGGGGGCATGGGACGGGACCCAGTACTTC. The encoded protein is CASSFQGAWDGTQYF.

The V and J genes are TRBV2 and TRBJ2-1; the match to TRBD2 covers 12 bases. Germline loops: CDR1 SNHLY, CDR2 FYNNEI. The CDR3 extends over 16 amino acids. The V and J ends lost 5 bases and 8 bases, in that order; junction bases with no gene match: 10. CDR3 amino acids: CASSTTSGRTFDEQFF. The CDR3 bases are TGTGCCAGCAGTACCACTAGCGGGAGGACCTTCGATGAGCAGTTCTTC.

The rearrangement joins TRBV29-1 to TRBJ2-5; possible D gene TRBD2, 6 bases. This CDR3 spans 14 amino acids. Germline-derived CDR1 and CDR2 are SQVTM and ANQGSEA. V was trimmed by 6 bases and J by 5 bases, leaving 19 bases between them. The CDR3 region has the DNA TGCAGCGTGGCCGCTGCGGGGCAGGGTGAGACCCAGTACTTC. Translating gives CSVAAAGQGETQYF.

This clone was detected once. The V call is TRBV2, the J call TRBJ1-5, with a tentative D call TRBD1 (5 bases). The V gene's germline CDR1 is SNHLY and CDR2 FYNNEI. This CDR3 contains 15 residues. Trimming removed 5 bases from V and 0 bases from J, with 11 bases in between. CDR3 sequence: CASSRQSYSNQPQHF. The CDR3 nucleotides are TGTGCCAGCAGTCGACAGTCCTATAGCAATCAGCCCCAGCATTTT.

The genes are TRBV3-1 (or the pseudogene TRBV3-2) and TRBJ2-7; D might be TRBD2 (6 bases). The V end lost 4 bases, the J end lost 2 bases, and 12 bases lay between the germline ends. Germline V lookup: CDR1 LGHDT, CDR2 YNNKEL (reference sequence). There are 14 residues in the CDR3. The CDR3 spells CASSPRGSAYEQYF. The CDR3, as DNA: TGTGCCAGCAGCCCCCGGGGGTCAGCCTACGAGCAGTACTTC.

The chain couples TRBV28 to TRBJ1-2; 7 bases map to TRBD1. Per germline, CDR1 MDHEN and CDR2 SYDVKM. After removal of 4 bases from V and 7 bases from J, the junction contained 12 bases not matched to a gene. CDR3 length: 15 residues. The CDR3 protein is CASSSSIQGMSGYTF. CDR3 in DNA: TGTGCCAGCAGTTCCTCCATACAGGGGATGAGTGGCTACACCTTC.

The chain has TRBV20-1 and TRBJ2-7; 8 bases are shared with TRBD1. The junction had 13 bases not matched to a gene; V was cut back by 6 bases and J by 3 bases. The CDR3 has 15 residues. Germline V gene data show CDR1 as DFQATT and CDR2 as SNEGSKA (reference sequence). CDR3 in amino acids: CSASIPQGGIYEQYF. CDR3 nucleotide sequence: TGCAGTGCAAGTATACCACAGGGGGGTATCTACGAGCAGTACTTC.

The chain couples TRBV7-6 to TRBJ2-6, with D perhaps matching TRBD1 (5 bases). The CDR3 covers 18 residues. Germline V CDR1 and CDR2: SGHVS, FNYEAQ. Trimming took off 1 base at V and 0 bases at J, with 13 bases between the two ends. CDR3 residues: CASSLGMKGNSGANVLTF. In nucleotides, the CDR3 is TGTGCCAGCAGCTTAGGCATGAAGGGGAACTCTGGGGCCAACGTCCTGACTTTC.

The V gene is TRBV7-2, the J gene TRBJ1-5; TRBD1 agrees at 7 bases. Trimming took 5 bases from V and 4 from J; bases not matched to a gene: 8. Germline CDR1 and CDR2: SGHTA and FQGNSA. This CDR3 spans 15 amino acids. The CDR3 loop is CASSLLSGQNQPQHF. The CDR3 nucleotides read TGTGCCAGCAGCCTTTTATCGGGACAGAATCAGCCCCAGCATTTT.

CDR3 residues: CAWSRGGRAEYF. Here the CDR3 DNA reads TGTGCCTGGAGTAGGGGGGGCCGAGCAGAGTACTTC. The chain joins TRBV30 to TRBJ2-7; D is possibly TRBD2 (7 bases). V lost 2 bases and J lost 11, with 16 bases in between. This CDR3 has 12 residues. Per germline, CDR1 GTSNPN and CDR2 SVGIG (reference sequence).

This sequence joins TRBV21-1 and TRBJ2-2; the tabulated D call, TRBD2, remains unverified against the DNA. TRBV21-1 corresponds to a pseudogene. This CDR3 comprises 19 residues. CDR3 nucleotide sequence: TGTGCCAGCAGCAAAGCAGCAGGACTAGCGGGAGTGTACACCGGGGAGCTGTTTTTT. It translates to CASSKAAGLAGVYTGELFF.

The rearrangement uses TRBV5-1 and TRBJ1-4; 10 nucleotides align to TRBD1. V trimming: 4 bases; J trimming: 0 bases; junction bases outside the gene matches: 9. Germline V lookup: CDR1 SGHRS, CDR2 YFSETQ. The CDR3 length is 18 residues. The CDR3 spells CASSLTTGGFATNEKLFF. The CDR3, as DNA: TGCGCCAGCAGCCTCACGACAGGGGGCTTCGCAACTAATGAAAAACTGTTTTTT.

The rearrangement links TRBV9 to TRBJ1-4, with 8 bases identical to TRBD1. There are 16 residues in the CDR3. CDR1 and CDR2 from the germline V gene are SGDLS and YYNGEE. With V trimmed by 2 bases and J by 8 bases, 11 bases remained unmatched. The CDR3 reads CASSVQIAGGAEKLFF. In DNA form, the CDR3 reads TGTGCCAGCAGCGTCCAGATAGCAGGGGGCGCGGAAAAACTGTTTTTT.

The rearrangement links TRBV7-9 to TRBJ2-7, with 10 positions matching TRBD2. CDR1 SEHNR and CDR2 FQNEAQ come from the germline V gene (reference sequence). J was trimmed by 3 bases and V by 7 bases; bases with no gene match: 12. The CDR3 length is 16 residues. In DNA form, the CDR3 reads TGTGCCAGCAACCCCGTGTCTAGCGGGAGAATCTACGAGCAGTACTTC. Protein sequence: CASNPVSSGRIYEQYF.

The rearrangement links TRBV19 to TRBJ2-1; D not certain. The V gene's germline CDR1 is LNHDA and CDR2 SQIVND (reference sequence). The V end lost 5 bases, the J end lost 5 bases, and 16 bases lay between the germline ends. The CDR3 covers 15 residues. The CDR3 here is CASSRPGASNNEQFF. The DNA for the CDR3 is TGTGCCAGTAGTCGTCCCGGAGCCTCAAACAATGAGCAGTTCTTC.

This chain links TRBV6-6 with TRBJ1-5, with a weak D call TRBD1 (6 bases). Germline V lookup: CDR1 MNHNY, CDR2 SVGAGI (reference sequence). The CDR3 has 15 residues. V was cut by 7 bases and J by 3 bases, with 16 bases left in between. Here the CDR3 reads CASKTGLGDNQPQHF. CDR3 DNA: TGTGCCAGCAAAACAGGGTTGGGGGACAATCAGCCCCAGCATTTT.

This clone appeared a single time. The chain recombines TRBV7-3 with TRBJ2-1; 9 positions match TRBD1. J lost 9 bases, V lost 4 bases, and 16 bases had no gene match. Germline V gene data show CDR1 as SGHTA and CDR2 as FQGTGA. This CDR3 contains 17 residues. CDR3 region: CASSSFRGGQGRGEQFF. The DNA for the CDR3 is TGTGCCAGCAGCTCCTTCCGCGGGGGACAGGGTAGGGGTGAGCAGTTCTTC. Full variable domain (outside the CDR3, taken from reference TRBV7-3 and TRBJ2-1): GAGVSQTPSNKVTEKGKYVELRCDPISGHTALYWYRQSLGQGPEFLIYFQGTGAADDSGLPNDRFFAVRPEGSVSTLKIQRTERGDSAVYLCASSSFRGGQGRGEQFFGPGTRLTVL.

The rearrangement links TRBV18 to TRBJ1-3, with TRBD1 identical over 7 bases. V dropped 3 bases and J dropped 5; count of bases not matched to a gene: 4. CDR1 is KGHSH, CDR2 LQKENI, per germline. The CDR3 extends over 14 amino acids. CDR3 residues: CASSPRTGRNTIYF. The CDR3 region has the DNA TGTGCCAGCTCACCTCGGACAGGTCGAAACACCATATATTTT. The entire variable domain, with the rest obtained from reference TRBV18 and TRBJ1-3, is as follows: NAGVMQNPRHLVRRRGQEARLRCSPMKGHSHVYWYRQLPEEGLKFMVYLQKENIIDESGMPKERFSAEFPKEGPSILRIQQVVRGDSAAYFCASSPRTGRNTIYFGEGSWLTVV.

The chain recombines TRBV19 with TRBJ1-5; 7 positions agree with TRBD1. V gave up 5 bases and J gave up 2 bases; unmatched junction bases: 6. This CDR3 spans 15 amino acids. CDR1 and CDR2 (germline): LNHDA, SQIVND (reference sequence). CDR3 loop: CASSATGTGNQPQHF. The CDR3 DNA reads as TGTGCCAGTAGTGCTACCGGGACAGGCAATCAGCCCCAGCATTTT.

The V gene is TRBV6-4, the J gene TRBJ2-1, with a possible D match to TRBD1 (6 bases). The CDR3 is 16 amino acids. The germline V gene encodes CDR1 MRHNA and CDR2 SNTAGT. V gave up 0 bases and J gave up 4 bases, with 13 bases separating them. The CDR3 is CASSDSGTGRYNEQFF. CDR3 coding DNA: TGTGCCAGCAGTGACTCAGGAACAGGGCGTTACAATGAGCAGTTCTTC.

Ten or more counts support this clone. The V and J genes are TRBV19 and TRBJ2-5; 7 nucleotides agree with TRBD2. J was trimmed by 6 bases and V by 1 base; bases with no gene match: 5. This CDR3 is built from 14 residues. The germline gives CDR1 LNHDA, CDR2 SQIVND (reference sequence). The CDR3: CASSIGREGKTQYF. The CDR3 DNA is TGTGCCAGTAGTATAGGGAGGGAGGGGAAGACCCAGTACTTC.

This CDR3 reads CASSIYGGLLPQHF. The CDR3 nucleotides are TGTGCCAGTAGTATTTACGGGGGACTCCTGCCCCAGCATTTT. This chain links TRBV19 with TRBJ1-5; D is perhaps TRBD1 (5 bases). From germline, CDR1 is LNHDA and CDR2 SQIVND (reference sequence). This CDR3 is 14 amino acids long. V gave up 3 bases and J gave up 9 bases, with 15 bases separating them.

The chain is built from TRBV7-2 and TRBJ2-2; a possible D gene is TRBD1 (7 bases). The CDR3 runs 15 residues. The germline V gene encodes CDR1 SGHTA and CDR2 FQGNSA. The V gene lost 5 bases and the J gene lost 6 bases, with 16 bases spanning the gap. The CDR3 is CASSQAGGISGELFF. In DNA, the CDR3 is TGTGCCAGCAGCCAGGCAGGGGGGATCTCCGGGGAGCTGTTTTTT. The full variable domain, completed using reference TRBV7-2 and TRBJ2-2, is GAGVSQSPSNKVTEKGKDVELRCDPISGHTALYWYRQSLGQGLEFLIYFQGNSAPDKSGLPSDRFSAERTGGSVSTLTIQRTQQEDSAVYLCASSQAGGISGELFFGEGSRLTVL.